The sequence of this T cell receptor (beta chain) was determined in a study of T cell responses to AZD1222 COVID-19 vaccine (dated by TCRdb to the early 2020s). A note on the overall study: TCR sequencing was performed for roughly 240 trial participants, of whom about 210 were given two doses of AZD1222 and some 26 were given two doses of MenACWY control vaccine. Trial participants were enrolled by age into subgroups of 18-55, 56-69 and 70-plus years, and approximately 150, 30 and 60 TCR-sequenced participants, respectively, were included in these subgroups. The paper's findings and limits, for the study overall: Nearly half of unique spike-specific TCRs reportedly recognized epitopes outside regions mutated in the B.1.351 and B.1.1.7 variants. The whole spike protein was spanned by vaccine-associated CD4 TCRs, and dominant responses were seen in regions 160-218 and 743-854. A significant rise in spike-specific TCR breadth and depth was observed after two AZD1222 doses relative to day 0 and relative to MenACWY recipients. In the small 56-69-year group, the increase in depth fell short of significance, most likely because of low power. Participants were mostly white British and included more females than males, and it was suggested by the authors that clonal diversity may have been underestimated. Because no day 14 peak-response samples were available, the repertoires could be characterized only after the peak T cell response. Conclusions about previously exposed vaccinees are limited, since just 5 to 7 AZD1222 recipients were seropositive for SARS-CoV-2 at baseline.

In light of the paper, this sample's time point label describes: about 28 days (+/-7) after the second vaccine dose. Because spike-specific TCR depth and breadth did not differ between the two schedules, AZD1222 recipients who got a second dose at roughly 4 weeks were pooled with those who got a second dose at roughly 12 weeks. Vaccinee samples came from UK trials COV001 and COV002, including a single-blind randomized controlled phase 2/3 trial of AZD1222 (ChAdOx1 nCoV-19) in healthy adults. For TCRbeta chain sequencing, PBMC samples from trial participants were taken at day 0 and at day 28 after the second dose. The CDR3 regions of human TCRbeta chains were analyzed by immunosequencing. In the original analysis: Repertoire TCRs were matched against a reference library of SARS-CoV-2-specific TCRs generated with the MIRA antigen-specificity platform. Breadth was defined as the fraction of unique TCRs that were SARS-CoV-2-associated. Depth was defined as the fraction of total T cells that were SARS-CoV-2-associated. Using the MIRA data, every spike-specific TCR was mapped to the spike region that the TCR reacted to and assigned to either a CD4 or a CD8 class. Log10-transformed breadth and depth values were compared by one-way ANOVA with Sidak's multiple comparisons tests. Sourced from immuneACCESS, this table was stored by TCRdb with only in-frame sequences that have V and J called. A share of the clones is absent; for the studies checked, an unresolved V gene accounts for under half, and the remainder has no known explanation. The V and J calls and clone size are taken from that table; D and trimming were inferred from the DNA. For this sample the table gives about 140,000 clones, of which 90% to 95% were detected only once. Together, the top ten hold approximately 3.7% of the sample.

There are 18 amino acids in the CDR3, from cysteine to phenylalanine inclusive. The read is trimmed to its CDR3 DNA, 54 bases read in frame from base 1. Per the germline V gene (reference sequence), LGHDT is the CDR1 and YNNKEL is the CDR2. Trimming at the junction amounts to 5 bases on V and 0 bases on J, and the germline ends lie 20 bases apart. This clone was recorded once. It lacks a known antigen. No base-level quality is on record; no much larger clone is a single base apart. This clonotype was obtained from an adult who received the AZD1222 COVID-19 vaccine. Sequenced here: peripheral blood, sampled 28 days after the second AZD1222 dose. The chain couples TRBV3-1 (or the pseudogene TRBV3-2) to TRBJ2-1; the D region possibly corresponds to TRBD2 (5 bases align). CDR3 protein: CASSYDVKKRSSYNEQFF. The DNA reads as follows: TGTGCCAGCAGCTATGATGTGAAAAAGCGGAGCTCCTACAATGAGCAGTTCTTC.